One and the same sample provided the 3 T cell receptor beta chains below, sequenced in a study of blood T cell repertoires in COVID-19 (dated by TCRdb to about 2020). The receptor library was made with the immunoSEQ multiplex PCR assay. TCRdb took this table from immuneACCESS and kept in-frame rearrangements with V and J called. Such tables lack part of the clones; where checked against another copy, unresolved V genes explain under half of the gap, and the rest is unexplained. Recorded for this sample are 200,000 to 250,000 clones; roughly 80% of them occurred a single time. About 7.8% of the sample lies in the top ten. The specimen sequenced was peripheral blood. These receptors originate from a woman of 80 years or more with COVID-19, enrolled during active disease.

This chain uses TRBV6-6 with TRBJ1-1; D is unclear. This CDR3 spans 12 amino acids. Germline CDR1 and CDR2: MNHNY and SVGAGI (reference sequence). Trimming took off 8 bases at V and 5 bases at J, with 12 bases between the two ends. The CDR3 loop is CASAYSETEAFF. CDR3 sequence (DNA): TGTGCCAGCGCGTACTCCGAAACTGAAGCTTTCTTT.

V gene TRBV7-9 combines with J gene TRBJ1-1, with 7 bases aligning to TRBD1. Germline CDR1 is SEHNR and CDR2 is FQNEAQ (reference sequence). This CDR3 has 15 amino acids. Losses at the gene ends were 4 bases for V and 1 base for J; bases not matched to a gene: 6. The CDR3 DNA reads as TGTGCCAGCAGCTCGAAACAGGGGAGGAACACTGAAGCTTTCTTT. This translates into CASSSKQGRNTEAFF.

The rearrangement links TRBV2 to TRBJ2-2; weak D call: TRBD1 (5 bases). The V gene's germline CDR1 is SNHLY and CDR2 FYNNEI. The CDR3 is 11 residues long. Trimming stripped 6 bases from V and 6 bases from J, with 5 bases between. For the CDR3, the DNA is TGTGCCAGCAGGGGGCCCGGGGAGCTGTTTTTT. Its translation is CASRGPGELFF.